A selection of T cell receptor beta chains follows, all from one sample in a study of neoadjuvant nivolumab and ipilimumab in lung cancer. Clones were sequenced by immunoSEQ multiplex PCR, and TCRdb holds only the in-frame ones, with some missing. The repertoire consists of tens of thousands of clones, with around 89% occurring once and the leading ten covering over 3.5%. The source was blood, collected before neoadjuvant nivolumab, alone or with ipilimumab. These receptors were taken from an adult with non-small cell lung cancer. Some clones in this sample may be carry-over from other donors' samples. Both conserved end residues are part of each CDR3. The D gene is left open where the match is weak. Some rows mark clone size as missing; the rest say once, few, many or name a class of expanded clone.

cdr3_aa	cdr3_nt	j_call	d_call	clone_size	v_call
CASSQERGSVERTIYF	TGTGCCAGCAGCCAAGAGAGGGGGTCCGTCGAGAGGACCATATATTTT	TRBJ1-3	NA	NA	TRBV11-1
CASSPRLARTSYNEQFF	TGTGCCAGCAGCCCCCGACTAGCGCGTACTTCCTACAATGAGCAGTTCTTC	TRBJ2-1	TRBD2	few	TRBV11-2
CASSQESGLYEQYF	TGTGCCAGCAGCCAAGAAAGCGGCCTCTACGAGCAGTACTTC	TRBJ2-7	NA	NA	TRBV14
CASSLGQPNEQFF	TGTGCCAGCAGCTTAGGACAGCCCAATGAGCAGTTCTTC	TRBJ2-1	NA	NA	TRBV7-6
CASSLGDTNSGNTIYF	TGCGCCAGCAGCTTGGGGGACACCAACTCTGGAAACACCATATATTTT	TRBJ1-3	NA	NA	TRBV5-1
CASSQYTGREAFF	TGTGCCAGCAGCCAATATACAGGAAGAGAAGCTTTCTTT	TRBJ1-1	NA	NA	TRBV14
CASSEFWVGELFF	TGTGCCAGCAGTGAGTTCTGGGTCGGGGAGCTGTTTTTT	TRBJ2-2	NA	NA	TRBV2
CASSLYRDRTDTQYF	TGTGCCAGCAGCTTATACAGGGACCGCACAGATACGCAGTATTTT	TRBJ2-3	NA	NA	TRBV5-6
CSVEDRRYGYGYTF	TGCAGCGTTGAAGATCGCAGATACGGCTATGGCTACACCTTC	TRBJ1-2	NA	NA	TRBV29-1
CAWSVLGGGLAGTDTQYF	TGTGCCTGGAGTGTACTAGGGGGGGGACTAGCGGGAACAGATACGCAGTATTTT	TRBJ2-3	TRBD2	NA	TRBV30
CASSPGPAYNSPLHF	TGTGCCAGCAGCCCGGGACCTGCCTATAATTCACCCCTCCACTTT	TRBJ1-6	NA	NA	TRBV11-2
CASSRQVLTDTQYF	TGTGCCAGCAGTCGTCAGGTACTCACAGATACGCAGTATTTT	TRBJ2-3	NA	NA	TRBV7-2
CARKDRHDTEAFF	TGTGCCAGGAAGGACAGGCACGACACTGAAGCTTTCTTT	TRBJ1-1	TRBD1	NA	TRBV10-3
CASSQDHGGSWYEQYF	TGTGCCAGCAGCCAAGATCACGGCGGGAGCTGGTACGAGCAGTACTTC	TRBJ2-7	TRBD2	once	TRBV4-2
CASSGWDRPNEQFF	TGTGCCAGCAGCGGCTGGGACAGACCCAATGAGCAGTTCTTC	TRBJ2-1	TRBD1	NA	TRBV5-4
CASRPTSNSYNEQFF	TGTGCCAGCAGACCGACTAGCAACTCCTACAATGAGCAGTTCTTC	TRBJ2-1	TRBD2	NA	TRBV5-4
CASGLAEGEQYF	TGTGCCTCGGGACTAGCGGAGGGTGAGCAGTACTTC	TRBJ2-7	TRBD2	few	TRBV27
CASSLPRGRGGFEQFF	TGTGCCAGCAGCTTACCCCGGGGCCGTGGGGGGTTTGAGCAGTTCTTC	TRBJ2-1	NA	NA	TRBV7-8
CASSWGLAGGRSSTDTQYF	TGCGCCAGCAGCTGGGGACTAGCGGGAGGCAGATCTAGCACAGATACGCAGTATTTT	TRBJ2-3	TRBD2	NA	TRBV5-1
CASGFDPGGYGYTF	TGTGCTAGTGGTTTCGACCCCGGAGGCTATGGCTACACCTTC	TRBJ1-2	NA	NA	TRBV12-5
CASSLEGSLPEAFF	TGCGCCAGCAGCTTGGAAGGCAGCTTGCCTGAAGCTTTCTTT	TRBJ1-1	NA	NA	TRBV5-1
CASSQGGQYGYTF	TGTGCCAGCAGTCAAGGGGGGCAATATGGCTACACCTTC	TRBJ1-2	NA	few	TRBV27
CASSIPGGGRVEQFF	TGTGCCAGCAGTATCCCCGGCGGCGGGAGGGTTGAGCAGTTCTTC	TRBJ2-1	TRBD2	NA	TRBV5-4
CASSLYGTRGAPQHF	TGTGCCAGCAGCTTGTACGGGACGCGGGGGGCGCCCCAGCATTTT	TRBJ1-5	NA	once	TRBV5-8
CSVGRGVNTEAFF	TGCAGCGTTGGCAGGGGAGTGAACACTGAAGCTTTCTTT	TRBJ1-1	NA	NA	TRBV29-1
CASSSQVNTEAFF	TGCGCCAGCAGTTCACAGGTTAACACTGAAGCTTTCTTT	TRBJ1-1	NA	NA	TRBV10-1
CASVRTVTSKQFF	TGTGCCAGCGTAAGAACTGTTACATCCAAGCAGTTCTTC	TRBJ2-1	NA	NA	TRBV7-9
CATHVAGGPGTQYF	TGTGCCACCCACGTAGCGGGAGGGCCGGGTACGCAGTATTTT	TRBJ2-3	TRBD2	NA	TRBV10-3
CASSMGSERNQPQHF	TGTGCCAGTAGTATGGGGAGTGAGCGCAATCAGCCCCAGCATTTT	TRBJ1-5	NA	NA	TRBV19
CASSPRPRGPGNIQYF	TGTGCCAGCTCACCCCGCCCCAGAGGGCCGGGAAACATTCAGTACTTC	TRBJ2-4	NA	NA	TRBV18
CASSPRSSYNEQFF	TGTGCCAGCAGCCCTCGATCCTCCTACAATGAGCAGTTCTTC	TRBJ2-1	NA	NA	TRBV9
CASSYSFMGRAYEQYF	TGTGCCAGCAGTTACTCGTTTATGGGAAGGGCTTACGAGCAGTACTTC	TRBJ2-7	NA	NA	TRBV6-5
CASSPSTALVNTEAFF	TGTGCCAGCAGCCCATCGACAGCGTTGGTGAACACTGAAGCTTTCTTT	TRBJ1-1	NA	NA	TRBV5-6
CASSSRQGRDYGYTF	TGTGCCAGCAGCTCCCGACAGGGGAGGGACTATGGCTACACCTTC	TRBJ1-2	TRBD1	NA	TRBV11-2
CAWSGKSGISSYEQYF	TGTGCCTGGAGTGGAAAAAGCGGGATCAGCTCCTACGAGCAGTACTTC	TRBJ2-7	TRBD2	NA	TRBV30
CASSERRGRNTEAFF	TGTGCCAGCAGTGAAAGGAGGGGAAGAAACACTGAAGCTTTCTTT	TRBJ1-1	NA	NA	TRBV6-1
CASSEGGQKSYGYTF	TGTGCCAGTAGTGAAGGGGGGCAAAAATCCTATGGCTACACCTTC	TRBJ1-2	NA	NA	TRBV19
CASIWSRGGDEKLFF	TGTGCCAGCATTTGGTCCCGGGGAGGGGATGAAAAACTGTTTTTT	TRBJ1-4	NA	once	TRBV2
CASRQDTTTYEQYF	TGTGCCAGCAGGCAGGACACAACAACCTACGAGCAGTACTTC	TRBJ2-7	NA	once	TRBV7-2
CASSRGLAEDTQYF	TGTGCCAGCAGCAGAGGACTAGCGGAAGATACGCAGTATTTT	TRBJ2-3	TRBD2	NA	TRBV11-1
CASSPTSPLANEQFF	TGTGCCAGCAGCCCGACTAGCCCATTGGCAAATGAGCAGTTCTTC	TRBJ2-1	TRBD2	NA	TRBV6-5